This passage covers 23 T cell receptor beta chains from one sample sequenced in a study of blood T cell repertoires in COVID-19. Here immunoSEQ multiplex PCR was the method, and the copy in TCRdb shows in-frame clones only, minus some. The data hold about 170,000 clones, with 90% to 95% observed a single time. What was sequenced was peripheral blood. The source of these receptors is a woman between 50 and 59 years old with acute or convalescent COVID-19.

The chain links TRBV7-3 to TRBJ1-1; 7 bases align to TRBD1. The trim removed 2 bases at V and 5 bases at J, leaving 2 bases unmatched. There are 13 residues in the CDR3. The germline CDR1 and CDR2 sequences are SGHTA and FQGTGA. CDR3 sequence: CASSLDRETEAFF. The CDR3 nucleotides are TGTGCCAGCAGCTTAGACAGGGAGACTGAAGCTTTCTTT.

DNA for the CDR3: TGTGCCAGTAGGCCCCGGACAGGGACTATAAATCAGCCCCAGCATTTT. Encoded protein: CASRPRTGTINQPQHF. The V gene is TRBV19, the J gene TRBJ1-5; 8 nucleotides match TRBD1. Looked up from germline, CDR1 is LNHDA and CDR2 is SQIVND (reference sequence). V lost 6 bases to trimming and J lost 4 bases; unmatched junction nucleotides: 11. The CDR3 consists of 16 residues.

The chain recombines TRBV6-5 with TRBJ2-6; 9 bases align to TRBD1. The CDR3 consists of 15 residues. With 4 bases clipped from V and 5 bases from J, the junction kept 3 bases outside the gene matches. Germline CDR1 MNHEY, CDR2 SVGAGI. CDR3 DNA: TGTGCCAGCAGTTCGACAGGGGGACGGGCCAACGTCCTGACTTTC. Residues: CASSSTGGRANVLTF.

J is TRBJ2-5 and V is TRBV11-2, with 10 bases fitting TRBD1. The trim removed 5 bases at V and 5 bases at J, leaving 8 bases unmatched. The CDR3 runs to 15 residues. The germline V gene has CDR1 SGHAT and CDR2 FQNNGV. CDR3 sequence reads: CASSQGDRGVETQYF. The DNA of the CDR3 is TGTGCCAGCAGCCAGGGGGACAGGGGAGTGGAGACCCAGTACTTC.

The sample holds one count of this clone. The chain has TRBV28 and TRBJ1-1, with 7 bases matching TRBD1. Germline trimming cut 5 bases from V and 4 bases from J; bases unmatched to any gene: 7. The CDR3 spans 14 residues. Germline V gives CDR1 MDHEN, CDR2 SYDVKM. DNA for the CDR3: TGTGCCAGCAGTACCACAGGGGTTCGCACTGAAGCTTTCTTT. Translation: CASSTTGVRTEAFF. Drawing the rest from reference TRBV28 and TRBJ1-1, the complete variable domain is DVKVTQSSRYLVKRTGEKVFLECVQDMDHENMFWYRQDPGLGLRLIYFSYDVKMKEKGDIPEGYSVSREKKERFSLILESASTNQTSMYLCASSTTGVRTEAFFGQGTRLTVV.

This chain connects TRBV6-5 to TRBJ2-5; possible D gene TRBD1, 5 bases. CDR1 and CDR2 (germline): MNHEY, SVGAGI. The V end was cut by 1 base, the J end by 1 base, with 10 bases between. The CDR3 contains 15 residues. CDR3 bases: TGTGCCAGCAGTTACTTGGCAGGGTCCCAAGAGACCCAGTACTTC. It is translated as CASSYLAGSQETQYF.

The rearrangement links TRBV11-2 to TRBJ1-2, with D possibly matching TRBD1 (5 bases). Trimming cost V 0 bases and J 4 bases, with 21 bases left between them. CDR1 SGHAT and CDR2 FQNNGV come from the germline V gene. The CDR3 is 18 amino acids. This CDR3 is CASSLEGPLRTSLYGYTF. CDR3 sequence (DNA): TGTGCCAGCAGCTTAGAGGGGCCCTTAAGAACCTCCCTCTATGGCTACACCTTC.

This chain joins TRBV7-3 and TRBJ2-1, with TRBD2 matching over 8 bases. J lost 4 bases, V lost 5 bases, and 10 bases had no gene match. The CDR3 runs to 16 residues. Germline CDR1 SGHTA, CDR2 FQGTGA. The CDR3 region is CASSARGSGNYNEQFF. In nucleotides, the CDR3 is TGTGCCAGCAGCGCCCGAGGTAGCGGGAATTACAATGAGCAGTTCTTC. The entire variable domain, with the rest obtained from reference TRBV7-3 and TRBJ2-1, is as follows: GAGVSQTPSNKVTEKGKYVELRCDPISGHTALYWYRQSLGQGPEFLIYFQGTGAADDSGLPNDRFFAVRPEGSVSTLKIQRTERGDSAVYLCASSARGSGNYNEQFFGPGTRLTVL.

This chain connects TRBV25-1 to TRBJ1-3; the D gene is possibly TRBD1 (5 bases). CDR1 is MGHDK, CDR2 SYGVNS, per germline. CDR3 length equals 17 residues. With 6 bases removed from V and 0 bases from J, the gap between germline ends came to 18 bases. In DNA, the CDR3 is TGTGCCAGCAGCACAACAGGACCTCCAGTCTCTGGAAACACCATATATTTT. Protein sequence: CASSTTGPPVSGNTIYF.

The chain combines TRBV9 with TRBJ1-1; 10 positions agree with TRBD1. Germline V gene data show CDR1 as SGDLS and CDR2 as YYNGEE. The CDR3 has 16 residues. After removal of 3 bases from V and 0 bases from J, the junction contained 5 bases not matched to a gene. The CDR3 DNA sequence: TGTGCCAGCAGCGACCGACAGGGGGCCTTGAACACTGAAGCTTTCTTT. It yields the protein CASSDRQGALNTEAFF.

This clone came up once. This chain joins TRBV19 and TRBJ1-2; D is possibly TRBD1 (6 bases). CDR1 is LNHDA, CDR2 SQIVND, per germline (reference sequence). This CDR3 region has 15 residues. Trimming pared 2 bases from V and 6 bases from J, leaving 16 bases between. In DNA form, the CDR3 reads TGTGCCAGTAGTATACGGGGGGCGAAGTCGGATGGCTACACCTTC. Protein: CASSIRGAKSDGYTF.

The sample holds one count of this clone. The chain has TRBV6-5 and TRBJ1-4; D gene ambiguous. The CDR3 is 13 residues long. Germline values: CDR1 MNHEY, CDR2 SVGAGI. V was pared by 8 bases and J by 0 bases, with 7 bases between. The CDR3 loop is CASGSATNEKLFF. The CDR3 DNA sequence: TGTGCCAGCGGAAGCGCAACTAATGAAAAACTGTTTTTT.

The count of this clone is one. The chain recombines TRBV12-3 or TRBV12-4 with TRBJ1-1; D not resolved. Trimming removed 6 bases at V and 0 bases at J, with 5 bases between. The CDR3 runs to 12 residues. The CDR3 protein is CASSRMNTEAFF. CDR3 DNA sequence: TGTGCCAGCAGCCGTATGAACACTGAAGCTTTCTTT.

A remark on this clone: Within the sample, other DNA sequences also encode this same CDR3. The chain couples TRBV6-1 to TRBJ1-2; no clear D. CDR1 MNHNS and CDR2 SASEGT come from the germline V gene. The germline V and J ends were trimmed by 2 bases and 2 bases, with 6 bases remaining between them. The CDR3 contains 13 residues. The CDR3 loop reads CASSERENYGYTF. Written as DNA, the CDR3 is TGTGCCAGCAGTGAACGGGAGAACTATGGCTACACCTTC.

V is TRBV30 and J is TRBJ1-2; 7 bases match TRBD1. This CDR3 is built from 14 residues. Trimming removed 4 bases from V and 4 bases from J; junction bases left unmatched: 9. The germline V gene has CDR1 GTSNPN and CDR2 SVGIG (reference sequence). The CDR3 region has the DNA TGTGCCTGGATCCCCGAGGGGGCCGTCTATGGCTACACCTTC. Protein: CAWIPEGAVYGYTF.

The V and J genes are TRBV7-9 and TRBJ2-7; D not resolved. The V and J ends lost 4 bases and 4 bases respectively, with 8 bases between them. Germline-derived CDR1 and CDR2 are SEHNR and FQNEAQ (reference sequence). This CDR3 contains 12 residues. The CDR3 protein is CASSSKIYEQYF. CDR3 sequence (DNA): TGTGCCAGCAGCTCCAAAATTTACGAGCAGTACTTC.

CDR3 in DNA: TGTGCCAGTAGTATGAACAGGTATCAGCCCCAGCATTTT. It specifies CASSMNRYQPQHF. This rearrangement joins TRBV19 to TRBJ1-5; weak D call: TRBD1 (5 bases). Germline values: CDR1 LNHDA, CDR2 SQIVND (reference sequence). The CDR3 is made up of 13 amino acids. V gave up 3 bases and J gave up 5 bases, with 8 bases separating them.

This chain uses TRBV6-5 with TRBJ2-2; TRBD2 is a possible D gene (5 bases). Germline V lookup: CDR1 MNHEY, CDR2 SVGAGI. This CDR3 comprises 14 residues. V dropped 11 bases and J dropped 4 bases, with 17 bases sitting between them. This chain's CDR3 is CASRGSLSTGELFF. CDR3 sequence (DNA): TGTGCCTCCCGCGGGTCACTGAGCACCGGGGAGCTGTTTTTT.

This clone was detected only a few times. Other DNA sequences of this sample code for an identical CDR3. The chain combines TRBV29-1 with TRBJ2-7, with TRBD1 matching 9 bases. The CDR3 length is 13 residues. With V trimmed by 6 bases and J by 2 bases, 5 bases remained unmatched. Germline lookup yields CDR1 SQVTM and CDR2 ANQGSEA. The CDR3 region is CSVEGTGPYEQYF. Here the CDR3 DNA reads TGCAGCGTGGAGGGGACAGGGCCCTACGAGCAGTACTTC.

The CDR3 reads CSGGQGGIGELFF. CDR3 bases: TGCAGCGGCGGACAGGGAGGGATCGGGGAGCTGTTTTTT. The chain employs TRBV29-1 and TRBJ2-2; D is perhaps TRBD1 (8 bases). Germline lookup yields CDR1 SQVTM and CDR2 ANQGSEA. V shed 7 bases and J shed 7 bases, with 16 bases lying between them. CDR3 length: 13 amino acids.

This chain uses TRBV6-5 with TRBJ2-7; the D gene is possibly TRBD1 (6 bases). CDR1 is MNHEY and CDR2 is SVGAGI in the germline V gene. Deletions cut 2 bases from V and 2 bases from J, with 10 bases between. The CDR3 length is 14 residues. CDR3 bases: TGTGCCAGCAGTTACGGGACACCAGCCTACGAGCAGTACTTC. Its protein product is CASSYGTPAYEQYF.

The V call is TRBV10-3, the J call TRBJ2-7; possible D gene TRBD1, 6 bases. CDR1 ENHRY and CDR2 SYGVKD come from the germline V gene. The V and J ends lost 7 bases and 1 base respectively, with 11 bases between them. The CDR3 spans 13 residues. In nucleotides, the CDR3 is TGTGCCATCAAGGGGGTTAGTTCCTACGAGCAGTACTTC. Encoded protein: CAIKGVSSYEQYF.

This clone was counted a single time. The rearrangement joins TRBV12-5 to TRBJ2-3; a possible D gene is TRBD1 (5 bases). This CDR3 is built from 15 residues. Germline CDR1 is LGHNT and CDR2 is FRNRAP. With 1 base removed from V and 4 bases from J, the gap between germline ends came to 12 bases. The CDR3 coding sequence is TGTGCTAGTGGTTTGGGCAGGGTTCTCGCAGATACGCAGTATTTT. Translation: CASGLGRVLADTQYF.